Listed below are T cell receptor beta chains from one sample, sequenced in a study of CD8 T cells in Susac syndrome. TCRdb processed the immunoSEQ multiplex PCR reads anew with MiXCR; each CDR3 protein has one entry. This sample carries about 94,000 distinct CDR3 sequences, around 94% of them seen once, and the ten largest clones take less than 0.4%. The sample taken for sequencing was CD4+ T cells from PBMCs. Every receptor here comes from a human donor with Susac syndrome. The CDR3 runs from the conserved cysteine through the conserved F or W. The D gene is left open where the match is weak. Not every row has a clone size; where given, it reads once, few, many or a size class.

D gene: TRBD1
V gene: TRBV20-1
J gene: TRBJ2-7
clone size: once
CDR3 DNA: TGCAGTGCTAGGACAGGGGGGGACGAGCAGTACTTC
CDR3 protein: CSARTGGDEQYF

D gene: -
V gene: TRBV14
J gene: TRBJ2-7
clone size: -
CDR3 DNA: TGTGCCAGCAGCCAAGAAGGTTGGGCAGGGACCTACGAGCAGTACTTC
CDR3 protein: CASSQEGWAGTYEQYF

D gene: -
V gene: TRBV7-8
J gene: TRBJ2-7
clone size: once
CDR3 DNA: TGTGCCAGCAGCGACCAGGGGGGGGGCTACGAGCAGTACTTC
CDR3 protein: CASSDQGGGYEQYF

D gene: -
V gene: TRBV12-3/TRBV12-4
J gene: TRBJ1-3
clone size: -
CDR3 DNA: TGTGCCAGCACCACCACAGGGCCCGGAAACACCATATATTTT
CDR3 protein: CASTTTGPGNTIYF

D gene: -
V gene: TRBV25-1
J gene: TRBJ1-4
clone size: -
CDR3 DNA: TGTGCCAGCAGTGTCTCGGGGAGGGGAAGAGAAAAACTGTTTTTT
CDR3 protein: CASSVSGRGREKLFF

D gene: -
V gene: TRBV9
J gene: TRBJ2-2
clone size: once
CDR3 DNA: TGTGCCAGCATCGGGAACACCGGGGAGCTGTTTTTT
CDR3 protein: CASIGNTGELFF

D gene: TRBD1
V gene: TRBV19
J gene: TRBJ2-7
clone size: -
CDR3 DNA: TGTGCCAGTAGTCCCCGGACAGGGCGAGCAAAAGAGCAGTACTTC
CDR3 protein: CASSPRTGRAKEQYF

D gene: -
V gene: TRBV30
J gene: TRBJ1-2
clone size: -
CDR3 DNA: TGTGCCTGGAGTGGGACCTTTAACTATGGCTACACCTTC
CDR3 protein: CAWSGTFNYGYTF

D gene: -
V gene: TRBV30
J gene: TRBJ1-1
clone size: -
CDR3 DNA: TGTGCCTGGAGTGCCCCAGGTACGGCGTTAGGTCGGTACACTGAAGCTTTCTTT
CDR3 protein: CAWSAPGTALGRYTEAFF

D gene: -
V gene: TRBV29-1
J gene: TRBJ1-1
clone size: -
CDR3 DNA: TGCAGCGGATGGGAAACTGAAGCTTTCTTT
CDR3 protein: CSGWETEAFF

D gene: TRBD2
V gene: TRBV30
J gene: TRBJ2-7
clone size: -
CDR3 DNA: TGTGCCTGGAAGTTAGCGGGGGGCAACGAGCAGTACTTC
CDR3 protein: CAWKLAGGNEQYF

D gene: -
V gene: TRBV28
J gene: TRBJ2-1
clone size: -
CDR3 DNA: TGTGCCAGCAGTTTTAACAATGAGCAGTTCTTC
CDR3 protein: CASSFNNEQFF

D gene: TRBD1
V gene: TRBV9
J gene: TRBJ1-5
clone size: -
CDR3 DNA: TGTGCCAGCAGCGAGGGACAGGGGGCGGGGGAGCCCCAGCATTTT
CDR3 protein: CASSEGQGAGEPQHF

D gene: -
V gene: TRBV12-3/TRBV12-4
J gene: TRBJ2-3
clone size: -
CDR3 DNA: TGTGCCAGCAGTTTAAGGGACCCAAGCACAGATACGCAGTATTTT
CDR3 protein: CASSLRDPSTDTQYF

D gene: TRBD2
V gene: TRBV29-1
J gene: TRBJ2-3
clone size: -
CDR3 DNA: TGCAGCGTTCTTCCGGGACTAGCAACAGATACGCAGTATTTT
CDR3 protein: CSVLPGLATDTQYF

D gene: -
V gene: TRBV28
J gene: TRBJ1-5
clone size: -
CDR3 DNA: TGTGCCAGCAGTTTGGTAACCCCTGGACCCCAGCATTTT
CDR3 protein: CASSLVTPGPQHF

D gene: -
V gene: TRBV6-5
J gene: TRBJ1-5
clone size: -
CDR3 DNA: TGTGCCACAGGACGTAGCAATCAGCCCCAGCATTTT
CDR3 protein: CATGRSNQPQHF

D gene: TRBD1
V gene: TRBV3-1
J gene: TRBJ2-3
clone size: once
CDR3 DNA: TGTGCCAGCAGCATAGGGACAGGACTTAGCACAGATACGCAGTATTTT
CDR3 protein: CASSIGTGLSTDTQYF